This T cell receptor beta chain was identified in a study of CD8 T cells in ankylosing spondylitis. Points from the study as a whole: Certain motif variants had earlier appeared in reactive arthritis synovial fluid and blood. Disease-linked clones bore a CD8+ phenotype and were relatively rare in peripheral blood. There was a TCR beta motif, made of 7 to 9 highly homologous variants, that appeared characteristic of ankylosing spondylitis blood. As reported, disease-linked clones showed significant enrichment in matched ankylosing spondylitis synovial fluid.

Germline trimming cut 8 bases from V and 9 bases from J; bases unmatched to any gene: 14. CDR3 length: 15 amino acids. In germline, CDR1 is SNHLY, CDR2 FYNNEI. Details on this clonotype: Its specificity is not known.

Library preparation for TCR beta used quantitative 5'-RACE with molecular barcodes. TCRdb reanalysed the 5' RACE reads using MiXCR and keeps one entry per CDR3 protein. Here the sample spans approximately 550,000 distinct CDR3 sequences, 10% to 15% being singletons. The material sequenced was blood, either unsorted or a sorted T cell fraction (not recorded which). This chain uses TRBV2 with TRBJ2-4; 9 bases are shared with TRBD1. The clonotype originates from a male donor with ankylosing spondylitis. The CDR3 sequence is CASGPDRGGFSIQYF. CDR3 DNA sequence: TGTGCCAGCGGGCCGGACAGGGGAGGTTTTAGCATTCAGTACTTC.